These T cell receptor beta chains were read from a single sample in a study of identifying expanded T cells in peripheral blood. Generated by immunoSEQ multiplex PCR, the TCRdb table keeps only in-frame clones and is missing some. The table lists about 97,000 clones, around 88% of them singletons. The sequenced sample was blood. The receptors were sampled from a person between 18 and 75 years old in good health. Both conserved end residues are part of each CDR3. Fields, in order: D gene, clone size, V gene, J gene, CDR3 DNA, CDR3 protein. A D gene is named only where the DNA matches it firmly. Clone size is stated in some rows and not others, as once, few, many or a class when expanded.

>TRBD1|NA|TRBV7-6|TRBJ2-1
TGTGCCAGCAGCTTCGAACAGGGGTTCTCCTACAATGAGCAGTTCTTC
CASSFEQGFSYNEQFF
>NA|once|TRBV19|TRBJ2-2
TGTGCCAGTACCAGATATGCGGAGACCGGGGAGCTGTTTTTT
CASTRYAETGELFF
>TRBD1|NA|TRBV11-2|TRBJ2-3
TGTGCCAGCAGCTTACTGAGACAGGGAGAAGGTGCGCAGTATTTT
CASSLLRQGEGAQYF
>TRBD1|NA|TRBV18|TRBJ2-7
TGTGCCAGCTCCCCCGGGACAGGGAATTCCTACGAGCAGTACTTC
CASSPGTGNSYEQYF
>NA|few|TRBV6-5|TRBJ1-6
TGTGCCAGCAGCTCCCGATATTCACCCCTCCACTTT
CASSSRYSPLHF
>TRBD2|NA|TRBV7-2|TRBJ2-7
TGTGCCAGCAGCTTTTTTGGTAGCGGGGGTAACGAGCAGTACTTC
CASSFFGSGGNEQYF
>NA|NA|TRBV28|TRBJ1-1
TGTGCCAGCAGTGAGGGGCAGGCGAACACTGAAGCTTTCTTT
CASSEGQANTEAFF
>NA|NA|TRBV11-3|TRBJ1-1
TGTGCCAGCTCCGCCGGGACGGAGGCTGAAGCTTTCTTT
CASSAGTEAEAFF
>NA|NA|TRBV23-1|TRBJ2-6
TGCGCCACCACCCCCCGTATCTATCGCCATCGCTCTGGGGCCAACGTCCTGACTTTC
CATTPRIYRHRSGANVLTF
>NA|NA|TRBV27|TRBJ1-1
TGTGCCAGCAGTTCCGGTCTTCTCAGGGGATTCACTGAAGCTTTCTTT
CASSSGLLRGFTEAFF
>NA|NA|TRBV6-5|TRBJ2-1
TGTGCCAGCAGTTCCCCAGGTAGCTCCTACAATGAGCAGTTCTTC
CASSSPGSSYNEQFF
>NA|NA|TRBV7-2|TRBJ1-1
TGTGCCAGCAGCTTCCGGCGGGGGCCAAACACTGAAGCTTTCTTT
CASSFRRGPNTEAFF
>NA|NA|TRBV7-2|TRBJ2-3
TGTGCCAGCAGCTTAGTGGTTGGGGCGGGCGATACGCAGTATTTT
CASSLVVGAGDTQYF
>NA|few|TRBV10-3|TRBJ1-5
TGTGCCATCAGTGAGGGGTATAGCAATCAGCCCCAGCATTTT
CAISEGYSNQPQHF